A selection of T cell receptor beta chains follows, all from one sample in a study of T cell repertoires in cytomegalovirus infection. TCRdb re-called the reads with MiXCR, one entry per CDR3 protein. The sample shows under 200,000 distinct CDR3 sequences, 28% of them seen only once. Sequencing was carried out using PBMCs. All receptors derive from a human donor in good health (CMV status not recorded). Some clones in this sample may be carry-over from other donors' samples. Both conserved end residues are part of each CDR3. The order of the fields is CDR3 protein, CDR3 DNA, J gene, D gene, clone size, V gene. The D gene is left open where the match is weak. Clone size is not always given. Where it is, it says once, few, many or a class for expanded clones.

CDR3: CASSRATEKLFF
DNA: TGTGCCAGCAGCAGGGCGACTGAAAAACTGTTTTTT
J: TRBJ1-4
D: -
size: few
V: TRBV25-1

CDR3: CASQTGGAETDTQYF
DNA: TGCGCCAGTCAGACGGGGGGGGCCGAAACAGATACGCAGTATTTT
J: TRBJ2-3
D: TRBD2
size: -
V: TRBV5-1

CDR3: CASSLRATTEAFF
DNA: TGTGCCAGCAGTCTAAGGGCCACCACCGAAGCTTTCTTT
J: TRBJ1-1
D: -
size: few
V: TRBV12-3/TRBV12-4

CDR3: CASKFSSSNYGYTF
DNA: TGTGCCAGTAAATTTAGCTCATCTAACTATGGCTACACCTTC
J: TRBJ1-2
D: -
size: -
V: TRBV19

CDR3: CASSPPGRDYEQYF
DNA: TGTGCCAGCAGCCCCCCGGGACGGGACTACGAGCAGTACTTC
J: TRBJ2-7
D: -
size: -
V: TRBV12-3/TRBV12-4

CDR3: CASSLPLRRDRGTEAFF
DNA: TGTGCCAGCAGCTTACCCCTCCGGAGGGACAGGGGAACTGAAGCTTTCTTT
J: TRBJ1-1
D: TRBD1
size: few
V: TRBV7-4

CDR3: CASSSRVGEKLFF
DNA: TGTGCCAGCAGCTCCCGAGTGGGGGAAAAACTGTTTTTT
J: TRBJ1-4
D: -
size: -
V: TRBV6-6

CDR3: CASSFVAGLTEAFF
DNA: TGTGCCAGCAGTTTTGTGGCAGGACTCACTGAAGCTTTCTTT
J: TRBJ1-1
D: -
size: few
V: TRBV12-3/TRBV12-4

CDR3: CSASPRVGGRLEAFF
DNA: TGCAGTGCTAGCCCGAGGGTAGGGGGGCGCCTTGAAGCTTTCTTT
J: TRBJ1-1
D: -
size: -
V: TRBV20-1

CDR3: CASSSYSDTLNYGYTF
DNA: TGTGCCAGCAGTTCTTACTCCGATACTCTTAACTATGGCTACACCTTC
J: TRBJ1-2
D: -
size: few
V: TRBV6-2/TRBV6-3

CDR3: CASSDGGAGSETQYF
DNA: TGTGCCAGCAGTGACGGGGGGGCCGGCTCGGAGACCCAGTACTTC
J: TRBJ2-5
D: TRBD2
size: -
V: TRBV5-4

CDR3: CASSLKTGVGNEQFF
DNA: TGTGCCAGCAGCCTTAAGACAGGGGTCGGCAATGAGCAGTTCTTC
J: TRBJ2-1
D: TRBD1
size: -
V: TRBV6-2/TRBV6-3

CDR3: CASSTHPGLAANEQFF
DNA: TGTGCCAGCAGTACCCACCCGGGACTAGCGGCAAATGAGCAGTTCTTC
J: TRBJ2-1
D: TRBD2
size: -
V: TRBV12-3/TRBV12-4

CDR3: CASSKRVPMGGYTF
DNA: TGTGCCAGTAGTAAACGGGTCCCTATGGGTGGCTACACCTTC
J: TRBJ1-2
D: -
size: few
V: TRBV19

CDR3: CASSFRGPTDTQYF
DNA: TGTGCCAGCAGCTTCAGGGGGCCCACAGATACGCAGTATTTT
J: TRBJ2-3
D: TRBD1
size: few
V: TRBV11-3

CDR3: CASSEFESQGSNTGELFF
DNA: TGTGCCAGCAGTGAATTTGAGAGTCAGGGCTCTAACACCGGGGAGCTGTTTTTT
J: TRBJ2-2
D: -
size: few
V: TRBV25-1

CDR3: CASSPWDEKTEAFF
DNA: TGTGCCAGCAGCCCGTGGGACGAAAAAACTGAAGCTTTCTTT
J: TRBJ1-1
D: -
size: -
V: TRBV28

CDR3: CASSERDLPDTGELFF
DNA: TGTGCCAGCAGTGAGAGGGACCTCCCGGACACCGGGGAGCTGTTTTTT
J: TRBJ2-2
D: -
size: -
V: TRBV2

CDR3: CASSREDSRANYGYTF
DNA: TGTGCCAGCAGCCGAGAAGACTCCAGGGCGAACTATGGCTACACCTTC
J: TRBJ1-2
D: -
size: -
V: TRBV5-6

CDR3: CASSQETTNSPLHF
DNA: TGTGCCAGCAGCCAAGAAACTACCAATTCACCCCTCCACTTT
J: TRBJ1-6
D: -
size: few
V: TRBV14

CDR3: CASSSRDRGLSPLHF
DNA: TGTGCCAGCAGCTCCCGGGACAGGGGGCTTTCACCCCTCCACTTT
J: TRBJ1-6
D: TRBD1
size: -
V: TRBV7-4

CDR3: CASSLGTSTGETQYF
DNA: TGTGCCAGCAGCTTAGGTACAAGTACGGGTGAGACCCAGTACTTC
J: TRBJ2-5
D: -
size: -
V: TRBV7-2

CDR3: CASSLRTGTVETQYF
DNA: TGTGCCAGCAGCTTACGCACAGGGACCGTGGAGACCCAGTACTTC
J: TRBJ2-5
D: -
size: few
V: TRBV7-9

CDR3: CASSSSGRTLNYGYTF
DNA: TGTGCCAGCAGTTCTAGTGGGCGCACCCTTAACTATGGCTACACCTTC
J: TRBJ1-2
D: -
size: few
V: TRBV6-1

CDR3: CASSSPGADRTDTQYF
DNA: TGTGCCAGCAGTTCTCCGGGCGCGGATCGCACAGATACGCAGTATTTT
J: TRBJ2-3
D: -
size: -
V: TRBV6-2/TRBV6-3

CDR3: CASSLLYNEQFF
DNA: TGTGCCAGCAGCCTGCTCTACAATGAGCAGTTCTTC
J: TRBJ2-1
D: -
size: -
V: TRBV7-8

CDR3: CASSHGFRNTEAFF
DNA: TGTGCCAGCAGCCATGGGTTTAGGAACACTGAAGCTTTCTTT
J: TRBJ1-1
D: -
size: many
V: TRBV4-2

CDR3: CSARSRLAGGTDTQYF
DNA: TGCAGTGCTAGAAGCCGACTAGCGGGGGGCACAGATACGCAGTATTTT
J: TRBJ2-3
D: TRBD2
size: -
V: TRBV20-1

CDR3: CASSNDGGENIQYF
DNA: TGTGCCAGCAGTAACGACGGTGGAGAAAACATTCAGTACTTC
J: TRBJ2-4
D: -
size: few
V: TRBV6-2/TRBV6-3

CDR3: CAISENWDLEVGYTF
DNA: TGTGCCATCAGTGAAAACTGGGACCTCGAAGTTGGGTACACCTTC
J: TRBJ1-2
D: -
size: -
V: TRBV10-3

CDR3: CASSLEGGRVYQPQHF
DNA: TGTGCCAGCAGCTTAGAGGGGGGGCGCGTGTATCAGCCCCAGCATTTT
J: TRBJ1-5
D: -
size: few
V: TRBV7-6

CDR3: CASSFLRFGAFF
DNA: TGTGCCAGCAGTTTCCTCAGGTTTGGGGCTTTCTTT
J: TRBJ1-1
D: -
size: medium-sized
V: TRBV12-3/TRBV12-4

CDR3: CAWRGGGNQPQHF
DNA: TGTGCCTGGAGAGGCGGGGGGAATCAGCCCCAGCATTTT
J: TRBJ1-5
D: -
size: few
V: TRBV30

CDR3: CASSPSVGSYEQYF
DNA: TGTGCCAGCAGTCCCTCTGTTGGGTCCTACGAGCAGTACTTC
J: TRBJ2-7
D: -
size: -
V: TRBV11-1

CDR3: CASSRQGAGYGYTF
DNA: TGTGCCAGCAGCAGGCAAGGGGCGGGGTATGGCTACACCTTC
J: TRBJ1-2
D: -
size: many
V: TRBV7-2

CDR3: CASSEGDRWTYEQYF
DNA: TGTGCCAGCAGTGAAGGGGACAGGTGGACTTACGAGCAGTACTTC
J: TRBJ2-7
D: TRBD1
size: many
V: TRBV2

CDR3: CSAGGQGTEAFF
DNA: TGCAGTGCCGGAGGGCAGGGGACTGAAGCTTTCTTT
J: TRBJ1-1
D: -
size: -
V: TRBV20-1

CDR3: CASSEGGQGAYEQYF
DNA: TGTGCCAGCAGCGAGGGAGGTCAGGGGGCCTACGAGCAGTACTTC
J: TRBJ2-7
D: -
size: -
V: TRBV7-9

CDR3: CASRGGASTDTQYF
DNA: TGTGCCAGCAGGGGGGGTGCTTCCACAGATACGCAGTATTTT
J: TRBJ2-3
D: -
size: few
V: TRBV7-2

CDR3: CASSERGPEQYF
DNA: TGTGCCAGCAGTGAGAGGGGTCCCGAGCAGTACTTC
J: TRBJ2-7
D: -
size: -
V: TRBV2

CDR3: CASSIEASGDYNEQFF
DNA: TGTGCCAGTAGTATAGAGGCTAGCGGGGACTACAATGAGCAGTTCTTC
J: TRBJ2-1
D: TRBD2
size: few
V: TRBV19

CDR3: CASSLRGDTYEQYF
DNA: TGTGCCAGCAGCTTGAGAGGGGATACCTACGAGCAGTACTTC
J: TRBJ2-7
D: -
size: -
V: TRBV11-2

CDR3: CASSLTINEQFF
DNA: TGTGCCAGCAGCTTAACAATCAATGAGCAGTTCTTC
J: TRBJ2-1
D: -
size: -
V: TRBV7-3

CDR3: CATSSREGYEAFF
DNA: TGTGCCACCAGCAGCAGGGAGGGGTATGAAGCTTTCTTT
J: TRBJ1-1
D: -
size: -
V: TRBV15

CDR3: CASSSRTGVTEAFF
DNA: TGTGCCAGCAGCAGTAGAACAGGTGTCACTGAAGCTTTCTTT
J: TRBJ1-1
D: -
size: few
V: TRBV7-6

CDR3: CASRYDRAYEQYF
DNA: TGTGCCAGCAGGTACGACAGAGCCTACGAGCAGTACTTC
J: TRBJ2-7
D: -
size: -
V: TRBV2

CDR3: CASRLDRGRNQPQHF
DNA: TGTGCCAGCAGACTGGACAGGGGACGCAATCAGCCCCAGCATTTT
J: TRBJ1-5
D: TRBD1
size: -
V: TRBV12-3/TRBV12-4